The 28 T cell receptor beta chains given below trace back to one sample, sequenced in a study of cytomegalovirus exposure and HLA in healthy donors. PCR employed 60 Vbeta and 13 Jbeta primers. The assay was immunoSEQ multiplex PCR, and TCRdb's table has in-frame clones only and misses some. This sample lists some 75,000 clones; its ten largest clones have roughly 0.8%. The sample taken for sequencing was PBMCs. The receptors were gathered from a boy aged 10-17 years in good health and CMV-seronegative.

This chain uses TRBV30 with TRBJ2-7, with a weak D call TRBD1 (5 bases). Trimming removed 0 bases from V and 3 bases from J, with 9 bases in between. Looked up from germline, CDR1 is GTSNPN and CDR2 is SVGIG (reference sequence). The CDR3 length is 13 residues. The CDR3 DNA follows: TGTGCCTGGAGTGTGGGTCAGGGCTACGAGCAGTACTTC. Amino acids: CAWSVGQGYEQYF.

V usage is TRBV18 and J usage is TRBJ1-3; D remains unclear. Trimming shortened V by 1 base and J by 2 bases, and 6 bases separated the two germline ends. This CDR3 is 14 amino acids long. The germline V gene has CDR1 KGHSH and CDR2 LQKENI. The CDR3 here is CASSPQGAGNTIYF. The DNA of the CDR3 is TGTGCCAGCTCACCACAGGGAGCTGGAAACACCATATATTTT.

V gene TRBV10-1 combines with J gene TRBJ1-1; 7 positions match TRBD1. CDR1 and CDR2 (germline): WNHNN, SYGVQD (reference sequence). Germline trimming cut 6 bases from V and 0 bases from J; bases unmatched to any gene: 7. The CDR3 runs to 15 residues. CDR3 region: CASRGIGQVNTEAFF. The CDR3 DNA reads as TGCGCCAGCAGAGGGATCGGACAGGTGAACACTGAAGCTTTCTTT.

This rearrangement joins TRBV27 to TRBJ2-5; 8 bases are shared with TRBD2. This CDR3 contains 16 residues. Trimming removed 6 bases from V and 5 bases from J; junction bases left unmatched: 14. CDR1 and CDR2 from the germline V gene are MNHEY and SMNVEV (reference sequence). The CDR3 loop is CASSSIPGLGLETQYF. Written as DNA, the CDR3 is TGTGCCAGCAGCTCTATTCCGGGACTAGGGTTGGAGACCCAGTACTTC.

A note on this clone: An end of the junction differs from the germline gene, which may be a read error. The CDR3 here is CASSRLADSDNEQFF. The CDR3 nucleotides read TGTGCCAGCAGTCGTCTAGCGGACTCCGACAATGAGCAGTTCTTC. This rearrangement joins TRBV6-4 to TRBJ2-1; 7 bases are a match to TRBD2. This CDR3 comprises 15 residues. Germline V gene data show CDR1 as MRHNA and CDR2 as SNTAGT.

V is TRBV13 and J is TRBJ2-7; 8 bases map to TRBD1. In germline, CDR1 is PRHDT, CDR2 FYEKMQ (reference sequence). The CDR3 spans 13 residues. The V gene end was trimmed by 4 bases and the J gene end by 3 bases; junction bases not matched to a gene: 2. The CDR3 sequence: CASSYGQGYEQYF. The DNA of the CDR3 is TGTGCCAGCAGCTACGGACAGGGCTACGAGCAGTACTTC.

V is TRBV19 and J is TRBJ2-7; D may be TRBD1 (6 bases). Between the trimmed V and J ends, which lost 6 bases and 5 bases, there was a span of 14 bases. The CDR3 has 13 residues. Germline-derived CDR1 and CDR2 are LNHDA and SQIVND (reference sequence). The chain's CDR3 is CASSPGVLDEQYF. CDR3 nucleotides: TGTGCCAGTAGCCCAGGGGTTTTGGACGAGCAGTACTTC.

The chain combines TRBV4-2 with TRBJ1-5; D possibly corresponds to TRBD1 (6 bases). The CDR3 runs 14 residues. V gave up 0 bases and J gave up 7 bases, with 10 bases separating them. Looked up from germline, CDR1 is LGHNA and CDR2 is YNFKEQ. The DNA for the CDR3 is TGTGCCAGCAGCCAAGACCGGGACATACAGCCCCAGCATTTT. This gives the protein CASSQDRDIQPQHF.

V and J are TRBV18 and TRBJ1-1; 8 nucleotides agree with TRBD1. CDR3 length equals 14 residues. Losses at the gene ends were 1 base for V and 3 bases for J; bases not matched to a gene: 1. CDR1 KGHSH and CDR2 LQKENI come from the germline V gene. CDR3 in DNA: TGTGCCAGCTCACCACAACAGGGGGACACTGAAGCTTTCTTT. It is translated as CASSPQQGDTEAFF.

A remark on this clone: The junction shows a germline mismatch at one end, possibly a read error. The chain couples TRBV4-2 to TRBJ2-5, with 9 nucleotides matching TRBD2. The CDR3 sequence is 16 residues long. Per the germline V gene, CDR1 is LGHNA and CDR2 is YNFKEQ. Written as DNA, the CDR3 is TGTGCCAGCAGCCAAGATCCAGCGGGAGGATTGGAGAACCAGTACTTC. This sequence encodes CASSQDPAGGLENQYF.

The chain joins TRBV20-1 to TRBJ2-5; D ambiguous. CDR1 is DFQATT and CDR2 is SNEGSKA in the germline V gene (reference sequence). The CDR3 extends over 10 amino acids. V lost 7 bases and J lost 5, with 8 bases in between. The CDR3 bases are TGCAGTGGAGGCGCGGAGACCCAGTACTTC. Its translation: CSGGAETQYF.

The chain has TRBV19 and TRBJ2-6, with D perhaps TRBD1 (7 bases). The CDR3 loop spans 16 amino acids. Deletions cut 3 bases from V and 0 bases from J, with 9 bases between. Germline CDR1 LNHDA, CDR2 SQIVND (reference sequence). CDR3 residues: CASSIQGGSGANVLTF. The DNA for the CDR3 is TGTGCCAGTAGTATCCAGGGGGGCTCTGGGGCCAACGTCCTGACTTTC.

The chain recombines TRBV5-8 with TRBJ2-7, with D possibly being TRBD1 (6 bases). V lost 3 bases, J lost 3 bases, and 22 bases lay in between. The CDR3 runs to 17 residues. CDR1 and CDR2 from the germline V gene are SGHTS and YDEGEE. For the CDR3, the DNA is TGTGCCAGCAGCTCAACGACCCTCGCAAGAGGGGGCTACGAGCAGTACTTC. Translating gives CASSSTTLARGGYEQYF.

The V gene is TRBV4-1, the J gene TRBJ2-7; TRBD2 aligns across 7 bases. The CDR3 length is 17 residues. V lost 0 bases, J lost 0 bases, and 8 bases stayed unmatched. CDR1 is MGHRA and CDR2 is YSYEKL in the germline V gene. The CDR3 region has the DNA TGCGCCAGCAGCCAAGACCGAGCGGGGCTATACTCCTACGAGCAGTACTTC. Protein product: CASSQDRAGLYSYEQYF.

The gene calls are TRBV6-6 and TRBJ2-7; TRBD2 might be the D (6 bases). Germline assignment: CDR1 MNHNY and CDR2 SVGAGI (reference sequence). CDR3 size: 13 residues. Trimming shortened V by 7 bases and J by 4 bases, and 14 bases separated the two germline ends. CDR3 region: CASTPEGTYEQYF. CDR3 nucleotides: TGTGCCAGCACCCCGGAAGGGACTTACGAGCAGTACTTC.

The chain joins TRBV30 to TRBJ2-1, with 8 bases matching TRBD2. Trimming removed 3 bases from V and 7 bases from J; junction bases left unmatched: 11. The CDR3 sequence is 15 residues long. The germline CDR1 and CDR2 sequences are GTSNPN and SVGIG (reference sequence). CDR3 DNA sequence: TGTGCCTGGAGCCGTCGGGGACTAGTAATGAATGAGCAGTTCTTC. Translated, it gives CAWSRRGLVMNEQFF.

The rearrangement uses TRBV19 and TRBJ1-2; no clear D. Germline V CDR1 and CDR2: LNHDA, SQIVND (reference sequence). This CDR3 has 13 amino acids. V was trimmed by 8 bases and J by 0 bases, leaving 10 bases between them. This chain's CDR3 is CASGSLANYGYTF. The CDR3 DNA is TGTGCCAGTGGCTCACTAGCTAACTATGGCTACACCTTC.

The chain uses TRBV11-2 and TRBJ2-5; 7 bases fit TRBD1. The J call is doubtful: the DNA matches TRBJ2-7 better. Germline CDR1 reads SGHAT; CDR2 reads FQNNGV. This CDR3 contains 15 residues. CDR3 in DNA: TGTGCCAGCAGCTTAGAATCGTCCAGGGGGTACGAGCAGTACTTC. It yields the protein CASSLESSRGYEQYF.

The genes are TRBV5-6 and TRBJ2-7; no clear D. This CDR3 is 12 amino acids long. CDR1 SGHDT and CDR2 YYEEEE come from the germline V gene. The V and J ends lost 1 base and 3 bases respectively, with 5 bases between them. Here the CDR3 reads CASSLYYYEQYF. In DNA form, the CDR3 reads TGTGCCAGCAGCTTGTATTACTACGAGCAGTACTTC.

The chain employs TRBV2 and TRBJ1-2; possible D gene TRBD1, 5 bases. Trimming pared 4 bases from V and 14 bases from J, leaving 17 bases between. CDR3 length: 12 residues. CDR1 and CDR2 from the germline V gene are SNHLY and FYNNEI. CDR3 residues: CASSVTAPGGTF. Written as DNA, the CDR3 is TGTGCCAGCAGTGTAACAGCGCCGGGGGGTACCTTC. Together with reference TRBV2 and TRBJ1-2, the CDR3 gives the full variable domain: EPEVTQTPSHQVTQMGQEVILRCVPISNHLYFYWYRQILGQKVEFLVSFYNNEISEKSEIFDDQFSVERPDGSNFTLKIRSTKLEDSAMYFCASSVTAPGGTFGSGTRLTVV.

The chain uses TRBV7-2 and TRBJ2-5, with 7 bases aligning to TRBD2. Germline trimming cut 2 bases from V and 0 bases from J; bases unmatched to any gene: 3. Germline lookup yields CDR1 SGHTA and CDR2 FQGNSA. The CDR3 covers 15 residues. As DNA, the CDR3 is TGTGCCAGCAGCTTAATAGCGGGTAACCAAGAGACCCAGTACTTC. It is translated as CASSLIAGNQETQYF.

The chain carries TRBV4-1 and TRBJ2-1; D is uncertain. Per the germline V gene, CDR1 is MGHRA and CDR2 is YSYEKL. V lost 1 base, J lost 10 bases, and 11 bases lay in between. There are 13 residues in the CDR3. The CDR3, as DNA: TGCGCCAGCAGCCAAGTGTCCAGCAGGGAGCAGTTCTTC. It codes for CASSQVSSREQFF.

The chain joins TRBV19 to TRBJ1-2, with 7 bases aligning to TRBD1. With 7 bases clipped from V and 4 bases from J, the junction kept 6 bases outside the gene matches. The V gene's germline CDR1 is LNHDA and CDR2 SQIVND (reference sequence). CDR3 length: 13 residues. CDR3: CASTRQGIYGYTF. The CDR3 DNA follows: TGTGCCAGTACACGACAGGGAATCTATGGCTACACCTTC.

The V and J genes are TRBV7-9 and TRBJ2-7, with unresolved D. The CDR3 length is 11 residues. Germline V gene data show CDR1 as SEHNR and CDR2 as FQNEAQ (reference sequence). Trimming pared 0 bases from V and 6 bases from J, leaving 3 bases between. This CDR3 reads CASSLAREQYF. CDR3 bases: TGTGCCAGCAGCTTAGCTCGCGAGCAGTACTTC.

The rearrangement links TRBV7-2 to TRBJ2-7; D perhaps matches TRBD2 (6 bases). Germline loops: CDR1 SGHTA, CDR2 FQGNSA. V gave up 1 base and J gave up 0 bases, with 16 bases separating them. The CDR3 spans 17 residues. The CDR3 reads CASSLDTFSGYSYEQYF. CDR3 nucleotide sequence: TGTGCCAGCAGCTTAGATACATTCAGCGGGTACTCCTACGAGCAGTACTTC.

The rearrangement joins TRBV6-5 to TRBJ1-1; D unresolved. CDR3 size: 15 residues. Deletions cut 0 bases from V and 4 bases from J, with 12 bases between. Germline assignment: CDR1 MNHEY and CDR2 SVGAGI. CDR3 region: CASSYSGVGSTEAFF. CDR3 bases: TGTGCCAGCAGTTACTCCGGGGTAGGGAGCACTGAAGCTTTCTTT.

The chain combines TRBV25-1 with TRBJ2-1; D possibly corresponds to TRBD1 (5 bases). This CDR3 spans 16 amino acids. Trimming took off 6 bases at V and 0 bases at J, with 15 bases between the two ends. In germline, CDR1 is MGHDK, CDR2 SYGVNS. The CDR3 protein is CASSFPDTSSYNEQFF. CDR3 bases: TGTGCCAGCAGCTTCCCGGACACCAGCTCCTACAATGAGCAGTTCTTC.

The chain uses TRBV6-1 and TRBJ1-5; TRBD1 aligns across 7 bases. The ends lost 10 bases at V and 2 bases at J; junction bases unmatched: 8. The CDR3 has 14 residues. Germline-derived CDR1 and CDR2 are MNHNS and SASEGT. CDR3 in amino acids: CATETGEGNQPQHF. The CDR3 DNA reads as TGTGCCACCGAAACAGGGGAGGGCAATCAGCCCCAGCATTTT.